This TCR beta chain was sequenced during a study of CD8 T cells in Susac syndrome. The authors reverse transcribed about 0.45 to 1 ug RNA with random hexamers. MiXCR, run by TCRdb on the immunoSEQ multiplex PCR reads, gives a single entry per CDR3 protein. Of 180,000 or so distinct CDR3 sequences listed, around 95% were seen once; the top ten hold under 0.15%. Trimming cost V 6 bases and J 4 bases; bases outside gene matches: 3. CDR3 length equals 15 residues. Sequencing targeted TCR beta in blood CD8+ and CD4+ T cells. The TCR originated in a human donor in good health. The sequencing input was CD4+ T cells from PBMCs. V gene TRBV12-3 or TRBV12-4 combines with J gene TRBJ2-2, with TRBD1 matching over 12 bases. The CDR3 here is CASSSGQGATGELFF. The CDR3 nucleotides are TGTGCCAGCAGCTCGGGACAGGGGGCCACCGGGGAGCTGTTTTTT.